Below, 14 T cell receptor beta chains from the same sample are listed, as sequenced in a study of shared clonotypes between healthy human individuals. Profiling relied on immunoSEQ multiplex PCR, and the TCRdb table lists in-frame clones only, not all of them. The sample shows a few million clones, over 90% of them seen only once. Sequences were obtained from naive CD4+ T cells from PBMCs. Subset of the sample: CD45RA+ positively selected. The receptor set was obtained from a young man in good health. Some clones in this sample may be carry-over from other donors' samples.

A remark on this clone: At the DNA level, this CDR3 is encoded by other sequences in the same sample as well. The rearrangement links TRBV19 to TRBJ2-7; D not certain. V lost 3 bases to trimming and J lost 3 bases, with 9 bases between them. CDR3 length equals 13 residues. The germline CDR1 and CDR2 sequences are LNHDA and SQIVND (reference sequence). This CDR3 reads CASSIGTDYEQYF. The CDR3 region has the DNA TGTGCCAGTAGTATCGGCACGGACTACGAGCAGTACTTC.

CDR3 nucleotides: TGTGCCAGCAGTGAAAACTTTGCTGGAAACACCATATATTTT. Residues: CASSENFAGNTIYF. The rearrangement joins TRBV6-1 to TRBJ1-3; D remains unclear. From germline, CDR1 is MNHNS and CDR2 SASEGT. The CDR3 has 14 residues. Trimming took 2 bases from V and 2 from J, leaving 7 bases between them.

V gene TRBV10-3 combines with J gene TRBJ2-2; no firm D call. V lost 0 bases and J lost 4, with 12 bases in between. The germline gives CDR1 ENHRY, CDR2 SYGVKD. This CDR3 is built from 16 residues. CDR3 DNA: TGTGCCATCAGTGAGTCGCGGCAGGTCGGCACCGGGGAGCTGTTTTTT. This translates into CAISESRQVGTGELFF.

V gene TRBV6-1 combines with J gene TRBJ1-5; D remains ambiguous. Germline-derived CDR1 and CDR2 are MNHNS and SASEGT. The CDR3 spans 14 residues. The V and J ends lost 7 bases and 0 bases respectively, with 10 bases between them. CDR3 coding DNA: TGTGCCAGCACTCAGGCTTATAGCAATCAGCCCCAGCATTTT. Protein product: CASTQAYSNQPQHF.

The chain carries TRBV5-6 and TRBJ2-1; tentatively, D is TRBD1 or TRBD2 (5 bases each). The CDR3 extends over 15 amino acids. Trimming cost V 1 base and J 6 bases, with 14 bases left between them. CDR1 and CDR2 (germline): SGHDT, YYEEEE. The CDR3 loop reads CASSLFGAGGNEQFF. Here the CDR3 DNA reads TGTGCCAGCAGCTTGTTCGGAGCTGGGGGCAATGAGCAGTTCTTC.

The sample holds one count of this clone. The rearrangement links TRBV7-9 to TRBJ2-6; D is perhaps TRBD1 (6 bases). Germline values: CDR1 SEHNR, CDR2 FQNEAQ (reference sequence). CDR3 length: 18 amino acids. The V end lost 2 bases, the J end lost 0 bases, and 14 bases lay between the germline ends. CDR3 residues: CASSLRGQTYSGANVLTF. The DNA of the CDR3 is TGTGCCAGCAGCTTACGAGGACAGACCTACTCTGGGGCCAACGTCCTGACTTTC.

The V call is TRBV9, the J call TRBJ2-6; D possibly matches TRBD1 or TRBD2 (5 bases each). CDR1 and CDR2 from the germline V gene are SGDLS and YYNGEE. CDR3 length equals 17 residues. Trimming cost V 4 bases and J 0 bases, with 14 bases left between them. CDR3: CASSFGTFYSGANVLTF. In DNA, the CDR3 is TGTGCCAGCAGCTTTGGGACCTTCTACTCTGGGGCCAACGTCCTGACTTTC.

CDR3 in DNA: TGTGCCAGCAGTTACTGGCAGAACTACAATGAGCAGTTCTTC. It encodes CASSYWQNYNEQFF. This chain links TRBV6-5 with TRBJ2-1; no clear D gene. The CDR3 runs to 14 residues. The ends were cut back, 1 base at V and 3 bases at J, with 7 bases in the middle. CDR1 MNHEY and CDR2 SVGAGI come from the germline V gene.

V is TRBV28 and J is TRBJ1-5, with D tentatively TRBD1 (5 bases). V lost 1 base, J lost 6 bases, and 13 bases lay in between. Germline V gives CDR1 MDHEN, CDR2 SYDVKM. This CDR3 is 15 amino acids long. CDR3 protein: CASSLFQGRGQPQHF. Here the CDR3 DNA reads TGTGCCAGCAGTTTATTTCAGGGAAGGGGTCAGCCCCAGCATTTT. The whole variable domain, filled in from reference TRBV28 and TRBJ1-5, reads DVKVTQSSRYLVKRTGEKVFLECVQDMDHENMFWYRQDPGLGLRLIYFSYDVKMKEKGDIPEGYSVSREKKERFSLILESASTNQTSMYLCASSLFQGRGQPQHFGDGTRLSIL.

The chain uses TRBV25-1 and TRBJ2-7; no firm D call. The CDR3 totals 14 residues. Trimming took off 6 bases at V and 3 bases at J, with 15 bases between the two ends. Germline CDR1 and CDR2: MGHDK and SYGVNS. The CDR3 protein is CASSPLGGYYEQYF. CDR3 coding DNA: TGTGCCAGCAGCCCCCTTGGTGGGTACTACGAGCAGTACTTC.

V gene TRBV25-1 combines with J gene TRBJ1-1, with D tentatively TRBD1 (5 bases). Germline values: CDR1 MGHDK, CDR2 SYGVNS. This CDR3 has 14 amino acids. V dropped 7 bases and J dropped 1 base, with 13 bases sitting between them. CDR3 DNA sequence: TGTGCCAGCACTCAGCGTGGGGGGAACACTGAAGCTTTCTTT. Protein sequence: CASTQRGGNTEAFF.

In this sample, this clone turned up once. V usage is TRBV19 and J usage is TRBJ2-5; D call uncertain. Trimming removed 5 bases at V and 4 bases at J, with 11 bases between. This CDR3 region has 13 residues. Per the germline V gene, CDR1 is LNHDA and CDR2 is SQIVND (reference sequence). The CDR3 DNA sequence: TGTGCCAGTAGTCAGGCGAGACTAGAGACCCAGTACTTC. This gives the protein CASSQARLETQYF.

The chain is built from TRBV4-2 and TRBJ2-7; 7 bases line up with TRBD2. Looked up from germline, CDR1 is LGHNA and CDR2 is YNFKEQ. The CDR3 is 15 amino acids. V trimming: 5 bases; J trimming: 0 bases; junction bases outside the gene matches: 7. CDR3 sequence reads: CASSSRAGSSYEQYF. Written as DNA, the CDR3 is TGTGCCAGCAGCTCCAGAGCGGGGAGCTCCTACGAGCAGTACTTC.

V usage is TRBV4-1 and J usage is TRBJ1-1; a weak D match, TRBD1 (6 bases). The CDR3 is 18 residues long. Per the germline V gene, CDR1 is MGHRA and CDR2 is YSYEKL. V lost 3 bases and J lost 3, with 23 bases in between. The CDR3 region is CASSQGGGLGGRDTEAFF. Here the CDR3 DNA reads TGCGCCAGCAGCCAGGGCGGCGGTCTAGGGGGGCGGGACACTGAAGCTTTCTTT.